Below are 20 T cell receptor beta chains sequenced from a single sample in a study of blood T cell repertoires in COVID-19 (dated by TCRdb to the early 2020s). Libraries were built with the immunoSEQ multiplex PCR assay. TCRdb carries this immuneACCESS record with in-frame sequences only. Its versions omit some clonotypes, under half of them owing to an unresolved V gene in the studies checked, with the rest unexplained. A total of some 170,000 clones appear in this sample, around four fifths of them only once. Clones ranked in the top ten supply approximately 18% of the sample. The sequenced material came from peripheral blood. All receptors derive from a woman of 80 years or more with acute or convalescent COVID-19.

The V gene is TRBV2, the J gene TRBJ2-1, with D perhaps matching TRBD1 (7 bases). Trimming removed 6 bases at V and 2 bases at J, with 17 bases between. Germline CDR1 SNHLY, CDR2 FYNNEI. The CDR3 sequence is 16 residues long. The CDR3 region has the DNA TGTGCCAGCAGGGGGCAGGGGGGAGCGGCCTACAATGAGCAGTTCTTC. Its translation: CASRGQGGAAYNEQFF.

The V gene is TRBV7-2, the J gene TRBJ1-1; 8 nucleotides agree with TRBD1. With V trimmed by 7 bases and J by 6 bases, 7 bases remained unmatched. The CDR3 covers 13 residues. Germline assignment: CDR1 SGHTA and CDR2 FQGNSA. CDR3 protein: CASNPAGGSEAFF. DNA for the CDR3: TGTGCCAGCAACCCCGCAGGGGGCTCTGAAGCTTTCTTT.

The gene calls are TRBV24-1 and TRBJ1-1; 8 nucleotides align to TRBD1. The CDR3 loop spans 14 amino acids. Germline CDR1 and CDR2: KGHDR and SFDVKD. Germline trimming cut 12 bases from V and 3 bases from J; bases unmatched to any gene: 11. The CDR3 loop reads CAPVVDRVDTEAFF. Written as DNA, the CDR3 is TGTGCCCCCGTCGTGGACAGGGTTGACACTGAAGCTTTCTTT.

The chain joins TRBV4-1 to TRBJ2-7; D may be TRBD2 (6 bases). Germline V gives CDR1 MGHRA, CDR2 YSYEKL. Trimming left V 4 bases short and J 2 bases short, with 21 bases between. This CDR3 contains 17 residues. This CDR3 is CASSPPLGAGLPYEQYF. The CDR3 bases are TGCGCCAGCAGCCCCCCGCTGGGCGCGGGACTCCCCTACGAGCAGTACTTC.

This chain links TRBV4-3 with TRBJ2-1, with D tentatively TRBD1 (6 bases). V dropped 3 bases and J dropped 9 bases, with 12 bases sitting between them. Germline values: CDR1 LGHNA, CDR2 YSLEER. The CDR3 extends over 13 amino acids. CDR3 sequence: CASSHPQGSEQFF. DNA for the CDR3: TGCGCCAGCAGCCACCCCCAGGGGAGTGAGCAGTTCTTC.

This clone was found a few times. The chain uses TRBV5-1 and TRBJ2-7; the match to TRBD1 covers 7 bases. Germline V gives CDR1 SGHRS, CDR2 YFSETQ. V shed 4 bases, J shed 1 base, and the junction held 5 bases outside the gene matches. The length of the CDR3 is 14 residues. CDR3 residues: CASSPGQASYEQYF. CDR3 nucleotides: TGCGCCAGCAGCCCAGGACAGGCATCCTACGAGCAGTACTTC.

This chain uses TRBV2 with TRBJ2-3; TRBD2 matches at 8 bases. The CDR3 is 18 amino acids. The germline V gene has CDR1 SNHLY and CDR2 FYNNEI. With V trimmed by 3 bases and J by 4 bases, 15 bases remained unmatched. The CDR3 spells CASSDPGLAGVSPDTQYF. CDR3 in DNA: TGTGCCAGCAGTGACCCCGGACTAGCCGGAGTATCACCAGATACGCAGTATTTT.

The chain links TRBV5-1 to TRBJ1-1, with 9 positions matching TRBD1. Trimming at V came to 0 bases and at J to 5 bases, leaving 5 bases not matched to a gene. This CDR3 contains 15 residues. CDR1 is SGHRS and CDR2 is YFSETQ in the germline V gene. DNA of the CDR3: TGCGCCAGCAGCTTGGAAGCCGGACAGGGGACTGAAGCTTTCTTT. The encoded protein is CASSLEAGQGTEAFF.

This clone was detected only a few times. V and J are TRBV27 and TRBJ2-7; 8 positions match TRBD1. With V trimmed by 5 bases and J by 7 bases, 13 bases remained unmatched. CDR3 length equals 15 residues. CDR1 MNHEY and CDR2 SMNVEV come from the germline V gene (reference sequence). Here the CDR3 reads CASSISQGATKEQYF. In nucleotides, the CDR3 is TGTGCCAGCAGTATTTCTCAGGGGGCCACGAAGGAGCAGTACTTC.

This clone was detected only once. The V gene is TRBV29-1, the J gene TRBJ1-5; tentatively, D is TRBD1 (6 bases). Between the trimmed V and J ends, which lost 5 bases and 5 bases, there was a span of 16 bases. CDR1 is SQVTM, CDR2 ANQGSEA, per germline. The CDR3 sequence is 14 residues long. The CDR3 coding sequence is TGCAGCGTTTCCGGGACAAACAGTGATCAGCCCCAGCATTTT. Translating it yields CSVSGTNSDQPQHF.

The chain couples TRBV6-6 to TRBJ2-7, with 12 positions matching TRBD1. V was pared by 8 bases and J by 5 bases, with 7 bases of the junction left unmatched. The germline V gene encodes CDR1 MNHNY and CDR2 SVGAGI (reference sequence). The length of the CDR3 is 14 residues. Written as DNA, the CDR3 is TGTGCCAGCCGTGCCGGGACAGGGGGCAACGAGCAGTACTTC. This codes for CASRAGTGGNEQYF.

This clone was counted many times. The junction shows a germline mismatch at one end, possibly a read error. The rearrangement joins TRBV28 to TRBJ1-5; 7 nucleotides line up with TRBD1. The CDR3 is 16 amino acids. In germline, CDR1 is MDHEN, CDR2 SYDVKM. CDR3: CASSSTGWDSTQPQHF. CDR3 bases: TGTGCCAGCAGTTCTACAGGGTGGGACAGCACTCAGCCCCAGCATTTT.

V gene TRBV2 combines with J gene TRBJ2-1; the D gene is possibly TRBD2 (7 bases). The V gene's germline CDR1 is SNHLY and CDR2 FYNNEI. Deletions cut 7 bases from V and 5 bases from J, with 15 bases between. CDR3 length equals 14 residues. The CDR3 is CASIRGGPNNEQFF. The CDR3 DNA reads TGTGCCAGCATTAGGGGGGGCCCCAACAATGAGCAGTTCTTC.

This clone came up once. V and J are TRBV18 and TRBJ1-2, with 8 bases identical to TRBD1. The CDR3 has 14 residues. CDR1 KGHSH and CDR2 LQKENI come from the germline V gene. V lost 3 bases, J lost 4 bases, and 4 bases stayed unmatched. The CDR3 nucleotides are TGTGCCAGCTCACCCGGGACAGGTTCCTATGGCTACACCTTC. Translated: CASSPGTGSYGYTF.

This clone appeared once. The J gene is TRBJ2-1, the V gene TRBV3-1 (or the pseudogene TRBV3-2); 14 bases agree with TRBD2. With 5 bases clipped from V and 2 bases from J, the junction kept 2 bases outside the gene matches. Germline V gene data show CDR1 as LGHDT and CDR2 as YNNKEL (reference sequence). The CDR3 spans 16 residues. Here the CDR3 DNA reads TGTGCCAGCAGCTGGACTAGCGGGGGGACCTACAATGAGCAGTTCTTC. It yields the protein CASSWTSGGTYNEQFF.

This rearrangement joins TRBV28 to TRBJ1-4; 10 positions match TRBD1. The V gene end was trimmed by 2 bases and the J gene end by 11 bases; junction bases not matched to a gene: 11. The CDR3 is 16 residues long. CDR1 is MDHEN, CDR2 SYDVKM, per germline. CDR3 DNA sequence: TGTGCCAGCAGTTTAAGGGGGGGACAGGGGCGGTACAAACTGTTTTTT. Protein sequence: CASSLRGGQGRYKLFF. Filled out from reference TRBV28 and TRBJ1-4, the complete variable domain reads DVKVTQSSRYLVKRTGEKVFLECVQDMDHENMFWYRQDPGLGLRLIYFSYDVKMKEKGDIPEGYSVSREKKERFSLILESASTNQTSMYLCASSLRGGQGRYKLFFGSGTQLSVL.

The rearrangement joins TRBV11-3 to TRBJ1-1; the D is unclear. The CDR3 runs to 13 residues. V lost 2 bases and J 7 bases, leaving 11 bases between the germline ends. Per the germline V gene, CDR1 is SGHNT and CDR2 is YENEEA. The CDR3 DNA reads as TGTGCCAGCAGCTTAACCCTGACGGGTGAAGCTTTCTTT. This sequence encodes CASSLTLTGEAFF.

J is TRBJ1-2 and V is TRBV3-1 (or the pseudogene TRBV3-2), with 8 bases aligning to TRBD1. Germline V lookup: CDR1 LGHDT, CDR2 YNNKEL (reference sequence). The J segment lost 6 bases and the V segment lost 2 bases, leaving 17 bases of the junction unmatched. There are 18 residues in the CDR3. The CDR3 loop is CASSQLIGQGVSRDGYTF. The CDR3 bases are TGTGCCAGCAGCCAATTAATCGGACAGGGTGTATCCCGTGATGGCTACACCTTC.

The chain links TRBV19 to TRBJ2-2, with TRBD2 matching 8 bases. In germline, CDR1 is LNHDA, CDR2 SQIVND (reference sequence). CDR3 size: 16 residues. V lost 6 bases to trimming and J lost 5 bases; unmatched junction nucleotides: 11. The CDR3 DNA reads TGTGCCAGTAGCCGGATAGCGGGACGGTCGACCGGGGAGCTGTTTTTT. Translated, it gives CASSRIAGRSTGELFF.

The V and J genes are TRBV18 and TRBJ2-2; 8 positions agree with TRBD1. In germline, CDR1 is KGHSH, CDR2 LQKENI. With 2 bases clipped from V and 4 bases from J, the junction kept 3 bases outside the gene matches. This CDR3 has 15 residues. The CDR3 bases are TGTGCCAGCTCACCAGGACAGGGCGGCACCGGGGAGCTGTTTTTT. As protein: CASSPGQGGTGELFF.